A single sample is the source of the 19 T cell receptor beta chains below, sequenced in a study of relationships among human T cell subsets. From mRNA, alpha and beta CDR3 regions were amplified using semiquantitative ARM-PCR. In ARM-PCR, communal superprimers followed tagged nested gene-specific primers for exponential amplification. A single record per CDR3 protein comes from TCRdb applying MiXCR to the multiplex PCR reads. The sample comprises around 5,000 distinct CDR3 sequences, around 75% of which are singletons, and 29% rests with the top ten. Input material: total T cells sorted from blood. Every receptor here comes from a man aged 40-49 years in good health.

The chain recombines TRBV4-1 with TRBJ1-5; no clear D gene. Germline CDR1 reads MGHRA; CDR2 reads YSYEKL. The CDR3 consists of 13 residues. Trimming cost V 4 bases and J 8 bases, with 12 bases left between them. The CDR3 nucleotides read TGCGCCAGCAGCCGGGCCCCGAACGAGCCCCAGCATTTT. Its protein product is CASSRAPNEPQHF.

The chain recombines TRBV12-5 with TRBJ2-1; 7 positions agree with TRBD1. Trimming removed 2 bases from V and 9 bases from J; junction bases left unmatched: 7. Germline values: CDR1 LGHNT, CDR2 FRNRAP. There are 14 residues in the CDR3. DNA for the CDR3: TGTGCTAGTGGTTTGTCAACAGGGGTCGCTGAGCAGTTCTTC. This encodes CASGLSTGVAEQFF. Variable domain in full (rest from reference TRBV12-5 and TRBJ2-1): DARVTQTPRHKVTEMGQEVTMRCQPILGHNTVFWYRQTMMQGLELLAYFRNRAPLDDSGMPKDRFSAEMPDATLATLKIQPSEPRDSAVYFCASGLSTGVAEQFFGPGTRLTVL.

The chain recombines TRBV20-1 with TRBJ2-1; 7 nucleotides align to TRBD2. The CDR3 length is 14 residues. Trimming removed 6 bases from V and 6 bases from J; junction bases left unmatched: 11. Germline CDR1 DFQATT, CDR2 SNEGSKA (reference sequence). CDR3 residues: CSATLNLAVNEQFF. DNA for the CDR3: TGCAGTGCAACCCTAAACCTAGCGGTCAATGAGCAGTTCTTC.

This chain connects TRBV6-5 to TRBJ1-2, with 7 bases lining up with TRBD1. The germline CDR1 and CDR2 sequences are MNHEY and SVGAGI. J lost 8 bases, V lost 2 bases, and 8 bases had no gene match. The CDR3 sequence is 14 residues long. Here the CDR3 DNA reads TGTGCCAGCAGTTACGACAGGGAAACCGACGGCTACACCTTC. Residues: CASSYDRETDGYTF.

The J gene is TRBJ2-7, the V gene TRBV27, with TRBD1 matching 8 bases. Losses at the gene ends were 3 bases for V and 5 bases for J; bases not matched to a gene: 3. Germline assignment: CDR1 MNHEY and CDR2 SMNVEV (reference sequence). The CDR3 length is 13 residues. The CDR3 reads CASSLTGVHEQYF. The CDR3 nucleotides are TGTGCCAGCAGTTTGACAGGGGTACACGAGCAGTACTTC.

The chain is built from TRBV28 and TRBJ2-6; tentatively, D is TRBD2 (6 bases). The CDR3 loop spans 15 amino acids. V was pared by 5 bases and J by 3 bases, with 11 bases between. Germline V gene lookup returns CDR1 MDHEN and CDR2 SYDVKM. CDR3 nucleotide sequence: TGTGCCAGCAGTCCACTAGCTTTTGGGGCCAACGTCCTGACTTTC. It yields the protein CASSPLAFGANVLTF.

This sequence joins TRBV6-2 or TRBV6-3 and TRBJ2-5; D may be TRBD2 (7 bases). The CDR3 sequence is 16 residues long. The germline V and J ends were trimmed by 7 bases and 3 bases, with 21 bases remaining between them. Germline assignment: CDR1 MNHEY and CDR2 SVGEGT. The CDR3 DNA is TGTGCCAGCACCGCCTGGGGGGCGGGAGTTAAAGAGACCCAGTACTTC. This translates into CASTAWGAGVKETQYF.

A single count supports this clonotype. This CDR3 reads CASSLEGRGTEAFF. CDR3 coding DNA: TGTGCCAGCAGCTTAGAGGGCAGGGGTACTGAAGCTTTCTTT. The chain has TRBV11-2 and TRBJ1-1; possibly TRBD1 for D (6 bases). Germline lookup yields CDR1 SGHAT and CDR2 FQNNGV. CDR3 length equals 14 residues. V lost 0 bases and J lost 5, with 10 bases in between.

This clonotype turned up a few times. The chain joins TRBV7-8 to TRBJ2-1; 8 bases are shared with TRBD1. The CDR3 is 17 amino acids. After removal of 5 bases from V and 2 bases from J, the junction contained 11 bases not matched to a gene. Germline V gene sequence: CDR1 SGHVS, CDR2 FQNEAQ. The CDR3 reads CASSPSPGQAAYNEQFF. In DNA, the CDR3 is TGTGCCAGCAGCCCTAGCCCGGGACAGGCGGCCTACAATGAGCAGTTCTTC.

The rearrangement joins TRBV11-2 to TRBJ2-3; unclear D gene. The ends were cut back, 5 bases at V and 1 base at J, with 13 bases in the middle. The CDR3 length is 15 residues. Germline CDR1 is SGHAT and CDR2 is FQNNGV. CDR3 nucleotides: TGTGCCAGCAGCCGGGTCATAGCCGGCACAGATACGCAGTATTTT. Its protein is CASSRVIAGTDTQYF.

This chain uses TRBV4-1 with TRBJ2-1; TRBD2 aligns across 14 bases. The CDR3 is 16 residues long. The V and J ends lost 1 base and 8 bases, in that order; junction bases with no gene match: 4. Germline-derived CDR1 and CDR2 are MGHRA and YSYEKL. CDR3 region: CASSQGLAGGPDEQFF. CDR3 coding DNA: TGCGCCAGCAGCCAAGGACTAGCGGGAGGGCCCGATGAGCAGTTCTTC.

This rearrangement joins TRBV7-9 to TRBJ2-2; D possibly corresponds to TRBD2 (5 bases). The CDR3 runs 15 residues. The germline V and J ends were trimmed by 4 bases and 3 bases, with 12 bases remaining between them. Germline V gene lookup returns CDR1 SEHNR and CDR2 FQNEAQ (reference sequence). The DNA for the CDR3 is TGTGCCAGCAGCTCTTCTTTGGGAGACACCGGGGAGCTGTTTTTT. Translated: CASSSSLGDTGELFF.

The V and J genes are TRBV23-1 and TRBJ1-5; 8 bases align to TRBD1. TRBV23-1 qualifies as an ORF whose function is uncertain. This CDR3 contains 17 residues. V shed 3 bases and J 4 bases; nucleotides not matched to a gene: 11. The CDR3 DNA follows: TGCGCCAGCAGTCACCCCGGACAGGGCGGTCGGAATCAGCCCCAGCATTTT. Translating gives CASSHPGQGGRNQPQHF.

The chain carries TRBV7-8 and TRBJ2-7; the D gene is possibly TRBD1 (6 bases). Trimming stripped 1 base from V and 4 bases from J, with 14 bases between. The CDR3 runs 15 residues. The V gene's germline CDR1 is SGHVS and CDR2 FQNEAQ. The CDR3 coding sequence is TGTGCCAGCAGCTTAGAGTATCAGGGGCCTTACGAGCAGTACTTC. Translation gives CASSLEYQGPYEQYF. Full variable domain (rest looked up from reference TRBV7-8 and TRBJ2-7): GAGVSQSPRYKVAKRGQDVALRCDPISGHVSLFWYQQALGQGPEFLTYFQNEAQLDKSGLPSDRFFAERPEGSVSTLKIQRTQQEDSAVYLCASSLEYQGPYEQYFGPGTRLTVT.

In this sample, this clonotype turned up a few times. The rearrangement joins TRBV5-1 to TRBJ2-1; 8 bases map to TRBD2. The CDR3 sequence is 17 residues long. CDR1 and CDR2 (germline): SGHRS, YFSETQ. J was trimmed by 5 bases and V by 7 bases; bases with no gene match: 17. CDR3 bases: TGCGCCAGCGGCGTTAACCGTAGCGGGGTGACGCACAATGAGCAGTTCTTC. As protein: CASGVNRSGVTHNEQFF. Variable domain in full (rest from reference TRBV5-1 and TRBJ2-1): KAGVTQTPRYLIKTRGQQVTLSCSPISGHRSVSWYQQTPGQGLQFLFEYFSETQRNKGNFPGRFSGRQFSNSRSEMNVSTLELGDSALYLCASGVNRSGVTHNEQFFGPGTRLTVL.

This clonotype is a singleton in its sample. This chain joins TRBV29-1 and TRBJ1-1; D not resolved. CDR1 is SQVTM, CDR2 ANQGSEA, per germline. This CDR3 contains 11 residues. V was pared by 8 bases and J by 1 base, with 8 bases between. As DNA, the CDR3 is TGCAGCACCCGTAAGAACACTGAAGCTTTCTTT. Translated, it gives CSTRKNTEAFF.

The chain uses TRBV18 and TRBJ2-7; either TRBD1 or TRBD2 may supply D (6 bases each). CDR1 and CDR2 from the germline V gene are KGHSH and LQKENI. V shed 2 bases and J shed 5 bases, with 19 bases lying between them. The CDR3 extends over 16 amino acids. Written as DNA, the CDR3 is TGTGCCAGCTCACCATATTCCGTACGGGGGCGCGACGAGCAGTACTTC. Its translation is CASSPYSVRGRDEQYF.

V usage is TRBV6-5 and J usage is TRBJ1-3; TRBD1 might be the D (5 bases). V was cut by 0 bases and J by 8 bases, with 11 bases left in between. The CDR3 has 14 residues. Germline CDR1 and CDR2: MNHEY and SVGAGI. CDR3 loop: CASSYSIGGDTIYF. The CDR3 region has the DNA TGTGCCAGCAGTTACTCGATTGGGGGTGACACCATATATTTT.

This clonotype was observed a few times. This CDR3 is CAWSDGSSYEQYF. The DNA of the CDR3 is TGTGCCTGGAGTGACGGGAGCTCCTACGAGCAGTACTTC. The chain is built from TRBV30 and TRBJ2-7; TRBD2 might be the D (6 bases). The ends were cut back, 1 base at V and 0 bases at J, with 7 bases in the middle. Per the germline V gene, CDR1 is GTSNPN and CDR2 is SVGIG (reference sequence). This CDR3 has 13 amino acids.